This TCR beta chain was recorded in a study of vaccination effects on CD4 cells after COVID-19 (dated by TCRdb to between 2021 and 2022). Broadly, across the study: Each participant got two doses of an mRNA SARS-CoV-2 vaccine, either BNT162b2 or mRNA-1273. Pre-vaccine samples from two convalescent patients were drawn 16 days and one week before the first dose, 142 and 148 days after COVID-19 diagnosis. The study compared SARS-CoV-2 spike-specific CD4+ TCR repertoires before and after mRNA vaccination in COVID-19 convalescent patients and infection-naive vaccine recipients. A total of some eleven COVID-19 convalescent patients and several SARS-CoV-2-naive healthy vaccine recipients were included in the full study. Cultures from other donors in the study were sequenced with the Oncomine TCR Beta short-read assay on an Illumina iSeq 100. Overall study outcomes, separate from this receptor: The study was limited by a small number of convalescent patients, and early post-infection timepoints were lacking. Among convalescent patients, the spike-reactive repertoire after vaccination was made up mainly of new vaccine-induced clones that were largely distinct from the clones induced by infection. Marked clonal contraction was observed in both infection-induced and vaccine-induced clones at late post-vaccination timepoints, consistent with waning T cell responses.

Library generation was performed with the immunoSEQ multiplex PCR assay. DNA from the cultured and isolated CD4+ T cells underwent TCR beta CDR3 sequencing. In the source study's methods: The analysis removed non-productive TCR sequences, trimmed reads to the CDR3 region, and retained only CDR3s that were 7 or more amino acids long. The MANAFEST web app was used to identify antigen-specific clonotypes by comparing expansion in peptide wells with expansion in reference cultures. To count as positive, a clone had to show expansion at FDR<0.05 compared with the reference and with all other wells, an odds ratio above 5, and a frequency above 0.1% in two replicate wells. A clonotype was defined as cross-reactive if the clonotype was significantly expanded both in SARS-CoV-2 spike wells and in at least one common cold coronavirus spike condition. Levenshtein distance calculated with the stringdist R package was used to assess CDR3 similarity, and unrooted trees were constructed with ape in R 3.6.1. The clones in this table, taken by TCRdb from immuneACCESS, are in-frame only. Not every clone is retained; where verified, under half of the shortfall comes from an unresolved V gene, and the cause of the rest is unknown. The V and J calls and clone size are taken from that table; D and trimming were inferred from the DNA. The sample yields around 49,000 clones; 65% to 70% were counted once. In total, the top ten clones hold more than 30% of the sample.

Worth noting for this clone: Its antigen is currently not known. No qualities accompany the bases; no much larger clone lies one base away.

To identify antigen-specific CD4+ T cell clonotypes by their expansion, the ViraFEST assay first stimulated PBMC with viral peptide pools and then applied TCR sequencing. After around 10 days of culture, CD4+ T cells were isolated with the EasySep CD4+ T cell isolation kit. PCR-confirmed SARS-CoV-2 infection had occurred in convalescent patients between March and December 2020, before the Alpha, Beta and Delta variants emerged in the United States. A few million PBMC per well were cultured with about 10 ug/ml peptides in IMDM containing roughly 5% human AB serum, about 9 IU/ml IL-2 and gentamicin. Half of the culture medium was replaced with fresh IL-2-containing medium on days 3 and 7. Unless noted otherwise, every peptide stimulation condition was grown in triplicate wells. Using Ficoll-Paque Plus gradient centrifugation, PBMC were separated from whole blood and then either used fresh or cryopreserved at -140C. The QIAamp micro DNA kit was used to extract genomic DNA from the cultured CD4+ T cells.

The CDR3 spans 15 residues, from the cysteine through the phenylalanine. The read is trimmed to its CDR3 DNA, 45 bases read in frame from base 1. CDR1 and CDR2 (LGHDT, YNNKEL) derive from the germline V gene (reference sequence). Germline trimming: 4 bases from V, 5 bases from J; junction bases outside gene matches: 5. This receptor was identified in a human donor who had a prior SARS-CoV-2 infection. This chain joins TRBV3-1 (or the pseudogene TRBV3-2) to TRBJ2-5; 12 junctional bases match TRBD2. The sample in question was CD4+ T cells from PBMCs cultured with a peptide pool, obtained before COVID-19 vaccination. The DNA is TGTGCCAGCAGCCCTAGCGGGGGGGCCTGGGAGACCCAGTACTTC. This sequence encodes CASSPSGGAWETQYF.